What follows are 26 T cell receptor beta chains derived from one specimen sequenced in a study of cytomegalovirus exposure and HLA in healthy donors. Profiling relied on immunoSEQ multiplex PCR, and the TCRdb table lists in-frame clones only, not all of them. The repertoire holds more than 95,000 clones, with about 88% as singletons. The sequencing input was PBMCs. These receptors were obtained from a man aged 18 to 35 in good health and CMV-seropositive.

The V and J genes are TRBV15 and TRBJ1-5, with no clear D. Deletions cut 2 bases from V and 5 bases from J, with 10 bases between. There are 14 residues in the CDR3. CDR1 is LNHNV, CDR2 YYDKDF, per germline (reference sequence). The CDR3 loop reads CATSRPSDYQPQHF. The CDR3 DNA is TGTGCCACCAGCAGACCCTCAGACTATCAGCCCCAGCATTTT.

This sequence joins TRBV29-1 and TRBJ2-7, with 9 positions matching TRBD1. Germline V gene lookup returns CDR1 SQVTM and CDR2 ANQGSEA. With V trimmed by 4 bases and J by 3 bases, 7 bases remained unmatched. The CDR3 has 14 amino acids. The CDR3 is CSVVSGQGIYEQYF. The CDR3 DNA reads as TGCAGCGTTGTTTCGGGACAGGGTATCTACGAGCAGTACTTC.

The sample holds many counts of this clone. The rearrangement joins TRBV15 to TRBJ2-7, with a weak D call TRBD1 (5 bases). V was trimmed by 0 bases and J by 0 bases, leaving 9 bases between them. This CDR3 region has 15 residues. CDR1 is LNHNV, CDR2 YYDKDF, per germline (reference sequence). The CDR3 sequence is CATSRDRAGSYEQYF. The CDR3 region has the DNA TGTGCCACCAGCAGAGACAGGGCCGGCTCCTACGAGCAGTACTTC.

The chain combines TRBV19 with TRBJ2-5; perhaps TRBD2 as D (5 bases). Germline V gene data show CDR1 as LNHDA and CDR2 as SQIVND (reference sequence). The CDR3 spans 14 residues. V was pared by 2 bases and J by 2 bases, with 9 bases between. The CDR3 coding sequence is TGTGCCAGTAGTATAAAGACGGGACAAGAGACCCAGTACTTC. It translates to CASSIKTGQETQYF.

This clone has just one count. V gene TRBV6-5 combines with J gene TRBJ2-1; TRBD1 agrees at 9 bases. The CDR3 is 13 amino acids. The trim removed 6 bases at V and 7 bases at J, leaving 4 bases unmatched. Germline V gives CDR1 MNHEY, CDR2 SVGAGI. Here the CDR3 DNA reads TGTGCCAGCAGAACCGGGACAGGGAATGAGCAGTTCTTC. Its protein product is CASRTGTGNEQFF.

CDR3 nucleotides: TGTGCCAGCAGCCTCTGGGGCCTCACAGATACGCAGTATTTT. It is translated as CASSLWGLTDTQYF. The rearrangement links TRBV5-8 to TRBJ2-3, with D possibly being TRBD1 (5 bases). The CDR3 extends over 14 amino acids. Germline V gives CDR1 SGHTS, CDR2 YDEGEE. Deletions cut 4 bases from V and 2 bases from J, with 11 bases between.

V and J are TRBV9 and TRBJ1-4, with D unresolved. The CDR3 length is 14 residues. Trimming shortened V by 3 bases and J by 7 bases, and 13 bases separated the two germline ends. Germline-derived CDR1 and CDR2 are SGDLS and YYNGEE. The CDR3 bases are TGTGCCAGCAGCGCGTCAGGAGGAAGTGAAAAACTGTTTTTT. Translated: CASSASGGSEKLFF. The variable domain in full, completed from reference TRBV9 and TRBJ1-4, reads DSGVTQTPKHLITATGQRVTLRCSPRSGDLSVYWYQQSLDQGLQFLIQYYNGEERAKGNILERFSAQQFPDLHSELNLSSLELGDSALYFCASSASGGSEKLFFGSGTQLSVL.

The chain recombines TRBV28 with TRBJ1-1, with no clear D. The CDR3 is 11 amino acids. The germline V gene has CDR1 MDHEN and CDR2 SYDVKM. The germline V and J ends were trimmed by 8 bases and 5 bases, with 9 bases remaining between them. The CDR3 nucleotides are TGTGCCAGCGGCGGGAGGACTGAAGCTTTCTTT. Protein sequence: CASGGRTEAFF.

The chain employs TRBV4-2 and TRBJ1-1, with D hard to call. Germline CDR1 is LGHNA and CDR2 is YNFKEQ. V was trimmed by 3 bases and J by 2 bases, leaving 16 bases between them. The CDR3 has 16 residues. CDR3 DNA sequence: TGTGCCAGCAGCCAGTCGGTAAGAACGGTTAACACTGAAGCTTTCTTT. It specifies CASSQSVRTVNTEAFF.

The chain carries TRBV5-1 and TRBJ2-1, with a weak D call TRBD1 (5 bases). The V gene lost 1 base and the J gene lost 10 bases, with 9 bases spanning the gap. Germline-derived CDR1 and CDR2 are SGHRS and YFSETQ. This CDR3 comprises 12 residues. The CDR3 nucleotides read TGCGCCAGCAGCTTGTCAAGGACAGAGCAGTTCTTC. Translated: CASSLSRTEQFF.

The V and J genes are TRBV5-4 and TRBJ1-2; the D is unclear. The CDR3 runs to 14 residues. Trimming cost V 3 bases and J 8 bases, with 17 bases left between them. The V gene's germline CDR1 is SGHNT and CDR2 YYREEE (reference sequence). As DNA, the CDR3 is TGTGCCAGCAGCTCTACATCCGGGGTCGGAGGCTACACCTTC. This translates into CASSSTSGVGGYTF.

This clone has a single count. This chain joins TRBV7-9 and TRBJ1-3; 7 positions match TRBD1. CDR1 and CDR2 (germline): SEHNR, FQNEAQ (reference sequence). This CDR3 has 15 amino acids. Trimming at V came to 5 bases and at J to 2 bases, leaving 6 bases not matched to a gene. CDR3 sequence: CASSPGGQAGNTIYF. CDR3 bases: TGTGCCAGCAGCCCAGGGGGTCAGGCTGGAAACACCATATATTTT.

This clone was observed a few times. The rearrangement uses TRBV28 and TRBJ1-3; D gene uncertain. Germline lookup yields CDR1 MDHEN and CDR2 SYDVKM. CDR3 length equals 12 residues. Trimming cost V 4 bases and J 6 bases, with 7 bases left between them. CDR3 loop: CASSSRSNTIYF. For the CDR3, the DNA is TGTGCCAGCAGTTCCAGATCAAACACCATATATTTT.

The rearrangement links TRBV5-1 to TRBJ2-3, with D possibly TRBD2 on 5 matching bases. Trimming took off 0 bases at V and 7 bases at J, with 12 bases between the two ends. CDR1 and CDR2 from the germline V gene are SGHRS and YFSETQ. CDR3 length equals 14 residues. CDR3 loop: CASSLDEGRNTQYF. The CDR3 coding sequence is TGCGCCAGCAGCTTGGACGAGGGTAGGAATACGCAGTATTTT.

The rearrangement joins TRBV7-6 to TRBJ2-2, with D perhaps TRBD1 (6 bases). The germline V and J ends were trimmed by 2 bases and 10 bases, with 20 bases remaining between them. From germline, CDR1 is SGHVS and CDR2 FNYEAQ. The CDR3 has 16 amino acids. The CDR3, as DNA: TGTGCCAGCAGCTTAACAGGACAGAGAAGAGGAGCGGAGCTGTTTTTT. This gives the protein CASSLTGQRRGAELFF.

In nucleotides, the CDR3 is TGTGCCACCAGCAGGGGGGACAGGGGCAATGAGCAGTTCTTC. Its translation: CATSRGDRGNEQFF. This sequence joins TRBV15 and TRBJ2-1; 10 positions agree with TRBD1. This CDR3 has 14 residues. Germline V gene lookup returns CDR1 LNHNV and CDR2 YYDKDF (reference sequence). V shed 3 bases and J 6 bases; nucleotides not matched to a gene: 2.

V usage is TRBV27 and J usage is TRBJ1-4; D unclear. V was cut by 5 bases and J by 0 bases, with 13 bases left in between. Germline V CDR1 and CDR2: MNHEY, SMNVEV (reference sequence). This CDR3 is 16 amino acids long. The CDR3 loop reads CASSTSLGATNEKLFF. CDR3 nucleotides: TGTGCCAGCAGTACCTCCCTCGGGGCAACTAATGAAAAACTGTTTTTT.

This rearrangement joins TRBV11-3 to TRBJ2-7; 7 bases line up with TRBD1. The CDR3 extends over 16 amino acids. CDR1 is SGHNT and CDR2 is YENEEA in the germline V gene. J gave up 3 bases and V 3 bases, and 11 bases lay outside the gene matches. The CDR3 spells CASSLVTGFPYYEQYF. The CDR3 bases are TGTGCCAGCAGCTTGGTGACAGGGTTTCCCTACTACGAGCAGTACTTC.

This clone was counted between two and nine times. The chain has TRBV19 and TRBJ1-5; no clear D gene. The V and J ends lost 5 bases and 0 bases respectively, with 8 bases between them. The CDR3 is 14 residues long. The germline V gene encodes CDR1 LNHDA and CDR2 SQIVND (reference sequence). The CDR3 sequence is CASSRSDSNQPQHF. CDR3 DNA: TGTGCCAGTAGTCGTAGTGATAGCAATCAGCCCCAGCATTTT.

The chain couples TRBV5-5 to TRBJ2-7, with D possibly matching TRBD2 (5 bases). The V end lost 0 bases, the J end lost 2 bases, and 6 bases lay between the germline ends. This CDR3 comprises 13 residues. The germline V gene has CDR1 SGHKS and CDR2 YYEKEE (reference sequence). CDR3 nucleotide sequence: TGTGCCAGCAGCTTGGCAGCGGCCTACGAGCAGTACTTC. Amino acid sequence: CASSLAAAYEQYF.

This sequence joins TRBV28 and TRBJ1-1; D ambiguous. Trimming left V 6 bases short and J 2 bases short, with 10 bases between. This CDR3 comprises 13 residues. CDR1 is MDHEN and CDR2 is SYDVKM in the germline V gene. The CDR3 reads CASSPRINTEAFF. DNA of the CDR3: TGTGCCAGCAGCCCCAGAATAAACACTGAAGCTTTCTTT.

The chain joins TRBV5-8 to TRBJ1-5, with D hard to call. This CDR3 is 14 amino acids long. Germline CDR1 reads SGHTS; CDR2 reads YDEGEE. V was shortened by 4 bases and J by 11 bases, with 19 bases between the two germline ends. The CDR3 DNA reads TGTGCCAGCAGCACACCGGGTGCCCTCTTGGCCCAGCATTTT. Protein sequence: CASSTPGALLAQHF.

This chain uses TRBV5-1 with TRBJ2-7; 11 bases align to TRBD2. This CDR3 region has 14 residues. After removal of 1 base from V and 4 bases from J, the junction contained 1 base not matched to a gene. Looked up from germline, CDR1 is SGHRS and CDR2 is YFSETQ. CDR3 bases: TGCGCCAGCAGCTTGACTAGCGGGGGTTACGAGCAGTACTTC. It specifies CASSLTSGGYEQYF.

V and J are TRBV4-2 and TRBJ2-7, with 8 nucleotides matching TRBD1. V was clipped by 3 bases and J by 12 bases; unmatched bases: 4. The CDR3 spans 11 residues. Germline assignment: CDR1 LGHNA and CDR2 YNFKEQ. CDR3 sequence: CASSHRQGMYF. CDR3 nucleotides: TGTGCCAGCAGCCACCGACAGGGGATGTACTTC.

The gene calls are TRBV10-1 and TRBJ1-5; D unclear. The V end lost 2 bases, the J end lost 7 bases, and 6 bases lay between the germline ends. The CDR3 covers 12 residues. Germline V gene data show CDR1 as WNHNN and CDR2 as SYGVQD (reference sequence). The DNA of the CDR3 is TGCGCCAGCAGTGAGAATGGCCAGCCCCAGCATTTT. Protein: CASSENGQPQHF.

CDR3 sequence (DNA): TGTGCCAGCAGCTTAGAGACAGGGAGAAGTTCACCCCTCCACTTT. This sequence encodes CASSLETGRSSPLHF. The V call is TRBV7-2, the J call TRBJ1-6; 7 positions match TRBD1. Germline trimming cut 1 base from V and 9 bases from J; bases unmatched to any gene: 6. Germline V gene sequence: CDR1 SGHTA, CDR2 FQGNSA. CDR3 size: 15 residues.